One and the same sample provided the 17 T cell receptor beta chains below, sequenced in a study of CD8+CD57+ T cells in acquired aplastic anemia. Profiling of TCR beta VDJ combinations and CDR3 sequences used genomic DNA as template. In TCRdb, the reads were re-called with MiXCR into one record per CDR3 protein. The table has 450,000 to 550,000 distinct CDR3 sequences, around 33% seen once; the top ten hold 0.7% to 1%. Sequencing was done on patients that had shown CD8+CD57+ cell expansion by flow cytometry. Sequencing was performed on sorted CD4+, CD8+, or CD8+CD57+ T cells (not recorded which) from PBMCs. Receptors originate from a human donor with aplastic anemia.

The rearrangement joins TRBV29-1 to TRBJ2-3; 12 bases align to TRBD1. The germline gives CDR1 SQVTM, CDR2 ANQGSEA. Germline trimming cut 6 bases from V and 4 bases from J; bases unmatched to any gene: 5. The CDR3 has 14 residues. The CDR3, as DNA: TGCAGCGTCCCGGGACAGGGGGCCGCAGATACGCAGTATTTT. This gives the protein CSVPGQGAADTQYF.

This clonotype appeared a few times. The genes are TRBV5-6 and TRBJ2-5, with D unclear. V lost 5 bases and J lost 6, with 11 bases in between. The CDR3 has 12 residues. The germline V gene has CDR1 SGHDT and CDR2 YYEEEE. In DNA form, the CDR3 reads TGTGCCAGCAGTTCCCTCCTACAGACCCAGTACTTC. This translates into CASSSLLQTQYF.

The chain combines TRBV7-6 with TRBJ2-5, with D uncertain. Germline V CDR1 and CDR2: SGHVS, FNYEAQ. Trimming took off 6 bases at V and 5 bases at J, with 19 bases between the two ends. The CDR3 totals 15 residues. The CDR3 here is CASSSSLFLRETQYF. The CDR3 DNA is TGTGCCAGCAGTTCAAGCCTTTTCTTGCGGGAGACCCAGTACTTC.

The chain has TRBV15 and TRBJ1-2, with TRBD1 matching 8 bases. The junction had 8 bases not matched to a gene; V was cut back by 1 base and J by 4 bases. This CDR3 region has 16 residues. Germline CDR1 LNHNV, CDR2 YYDKDF (reference sequence). The CDR3 protein is CATSRAGTGSTYGYTF. The CDR3 DNA sequence: TGTGCCACCAGCAGAGCCGGGACAGGAAGTACCTATGGCTACACCTTC.

This clonotype was recorded at least ten times. The chain combines TRBV10-3 with TRBJ2-1; TRBD2 matches at 8 bases. V trimming: 7 bases; J trimming: 5 bases; junction bases outside the gene matches: 16. Germline assignment: CDR1 ENHRY and CDR2 SYGVKD. The CDR3 has 17 amino acids. The CDR3 DNA follows: TGTGCCATCACTCCGACCGGAGGGACTAGTATCGACAATGAGCAGTTCTTC. Protein product: CAITPTGGTSIDNEQFF.

The chain joins TRBV20-1 to TRBJ2-3, with D tentatively TRBD2 (6 bases). This CDR3 has 11 residues. Germline values: CDR1 DFQATT, CDR2 SNEGSKA (reference sequence). The CDR3 loop reads CKGGETDTQYF. As DNA, the CDR3 is TGCAAGGGCGGGGAGACAGATACGCAGTATTTT.

This clonotype was observed a handful of times. The CDR3 loop is CSWEGDTEAFF. In nucleotides, the CDR3 is TGCAGTTGGGAAGGGGACACTGAAGCTTTCTTT. This chain connects TRBV20-1 to TRBJ1-1, with D possibly TRBD1 on 5 matching bases. Germline loops: CDR1 DFQATT, CDR2 SNEGSKA (reference sequence). This CDR3 comprises 11 residues. V was shortened by 8 bases and J by 3 bases, with 10 bases between the two germline ends.

Ten or more counts support this clonotype. This rearrangement joins TRBV7-8 to TRBJ2-3; 13 bases line up with TRBD2. Germline V gene sequence: CDR1 SGHVS, CDR2 FQNEAQ. The CDR3 has 15 residues. The V gene end was trimmed by 6 bases and the J gene end by 4 bases; junction bases not matched to a gene: 4. The CDR3 loop reads CASSRTSGSSDTQYF. The CDR3 nucleotides read TGTGCCAGCAGTCGGACTAGCGGGAGTTCAGATACGCAGTATTTT.

This clonotype appeared a few times. The chain has TRBV2 and TRBJ1-3; TRBD1 is a possible D gene (5 bases). V was shortened by 6 bases and J by 4 bases, with 13 bases between the two germline ends. The CDR3 runs 14 residues. Looked up from germline, CDR1 is SNHLY and CDR2 is FYNNEI. CDR3 in DNA: TGTGCCAGCAGCCGGGGGACGGACGGAAACACCATATATTTT. It is translated as CASSRGTDGNTIYF.

This clonotype was observed many times. The chain uses TRBV10-3 and TRBJ2-7; D gene uncertain. Trimming left V 3 bases short and J 0 bases short, with 9 bases between. CDR3 length equals 14 residues. CDR1 and CDR2 (germline): ENHRY, SYGVKD. CDR3 sequence: CAISEKGNSYEQYF. DNA of the CDR3: TGTGCCATCAGTGAAAAAGGGAACTCCTACGAGCAGTACTTC.

This clonotype occurred many times. V usage is TRBV24-1 and J usage is TRBJ2-5; D is unclear. This CDR3 has 13 residues. Trimming cost V 3 bases and J 2 bases, with 6 bases left between them. CDR1 is KGHDR and CDR2 is SFDVKD in the germline V gene. CDR3 loop: CATSDGVQETQYF. In DNA form, the CDR3 reads TGTGCCACCAGTGATGGGGTTCAAGAGACCCAGTACTTC.

This clonotype was seen repeatedly, ten times or more. This sequence joins TRBV19 and TRBJ1-2; 7 bases line up with TRBD1. Unmatched junction bases numbered 10, after V lost 6 bases and J lost 0 bases. The CDR3 covers 16 residues. The germline V gene encodes CDR1 LNHDA and CDR2 SQIVND (reference sequence). CDR3 protein: CASRAIEGQPNYGYTF. The CDR3 DNA reads as TGTGCCAGTAGGGCAATAGAGGGACAGCCTAACTATGGCTACACCTTC. Based on the CDR3 plus reference TRBV19 and TRBJ1-2, the full variable domain is DGGITQSPKYLFRKEGQNVTLSCEQNLNHDAMYWYRQDPGQGLRLIYYSQIVNDFQKGDIAEGYSVSREKKESFPLTVTSAQKNPTAFYLCASRAIEGQPNYGYTFGSGTRLTVV.

This clonotype was observed a few times. J is TRBJ1-5 and V is TRBV7-2; no firm D call. CDR1 is SGHTA, CDR2 FQGNSA, per germline. Trimming cost V 5 bases and J 0 bases, with 8 bases left between them. The CDR3 is made up of 14 amino acids. In DNA form, the CDR3 reads TGTGCCAGCAGCCAGGACGGTAGCAATCAGCCCCAGCATTTT. Residues: CASSQDGSNQPQHF.

This rearrangement joins TRBV5-1 to TRBJ2-2; no reliable D call. Germline V gene lookup returns CDR1 SGHRS and CDR2 YFSETQ. The CDR3 runs 15 residues. Trimming removed 2 bases at V and 4 bases at J, with 12 bases between. The DNA for the CDR3 is TGCGCCAGCAGCTTAGGTCCAAGTGGCACCGGGGAGCTGTTTTTT. Translating it yields CASSLGPSGTGELFF. Full variable domain (remainder filled in from reference TRBV5-1 and TRBJ2-2): KAGVTQTPRYLIKTRGQQVTLSCSPISGHRSVSWYQQTPGQGLQFLFEYFSETQRNKGNFPGRFSGRQFSNSRSEMNVSTLELGDSALYLCASSLGPSGTGELFFGEGSRLTVL.

V usage is TRBV29-1 and J usage is TRBJ2-7; D possibly corresponds to TRBD1 (6 bases). Trimming took off 3 bases at V and 1 base at J, with 10 bases between the two ends. The germline V gene encodes CDR1 SQVTM and CDR2 ANQGSEA. The CDR3 spans 13 residues. This chain's CDR3 is CSVEGDTSYEQYF. The DNA for the CDR3 is TGCAGCGTTGAGGGGGACACATCCTACGAGCAGTACTTC.

This clonotype was counted between two and nine times. The gene calls are TRBV7-2 and TRBJ1-1, with 9 bases lining up with TRBD1. The CDR3 runs to 15 residues. In germline, CDR1 is SGHTA, CDR2 FQGNSA. J was trimmed by 5 bases and V by 1 base; bases with no gene match: 5. In nucleotides, the CDR3 is TGTGCCAGCAGCTTAGGAGTAGGGACAGGGACTGAAGCTTTCTTT. This translates into CASSLGVGTGTEAFF.

There are many counts of this clonotype. The CDR3 sequence: CASSQTGRNQPQHF. The CDR3 bases are TGTGCCAGCAGCCAGACAGGGCGCAATCAGCCCCAGCATTTT. V and J are TRBV12-3 or TRBV12-4 and TRBJ1-5; 7 positions agree with TRBD1. This CDR3 contains 14 residues. V shed 6 bases and J 2 bases; nucleotides not matched to a gene: 4.